Included here is one TCR beta chain sequence, with context. Its antigen is not yet known. No much larger clone is present one base from it, and per-base qualities are unavailable. These data originate in a study of T cell changes during pregnancy in multiple sclerosis (dated by TCRdb to the late 2010s). Background for the entire study: The study looked at changes in the T cell repertoire across pregnancy in women with multiple sclerosis.

The library was prepared using the immunoSEQ multiplex PCR assay. TCRdb obtained this table from immuneACCESS and retained in-frame rearrangements with V and J assigned. These tables miss some clones; where compared with another copy, unresolved V genes account for less than half of the shortfall, and the remainder is unexplained. This sample comprises 60,000 to 85,000 clones, over 85% of them detected only once. The top ten constitute roughly 3.3% of the sample. CDR1 SGHRS and CDR2 YFSETQ are derived from the germline V gene. V and J are trimmed by 4 bases and 0 bases, and the gene matches miss 8 bases of the junction. The CDR3 holds 17 amino acids from the cysteine to the phenylalanine. The sequence is cut down to CDR3 DNA, 51 bases in frame from base 1.

This TCR was recovered from a female donor in good health, enrolled as a control in a pregnancy study. The chain was built from TRBV5-1 and TRBJ2-3; a stretch of 10 junction bases matches TRBD2. The sample in question was peripheral blood, obtained after pregnancy. The CDR3 reads CASSKTLAGGSTDTQYF. The nucleotide sequence is given as TGCGCCAGCAGCAAGACCTTAGCGGGGGGAAGCACAGATACGCAGTATTTT.